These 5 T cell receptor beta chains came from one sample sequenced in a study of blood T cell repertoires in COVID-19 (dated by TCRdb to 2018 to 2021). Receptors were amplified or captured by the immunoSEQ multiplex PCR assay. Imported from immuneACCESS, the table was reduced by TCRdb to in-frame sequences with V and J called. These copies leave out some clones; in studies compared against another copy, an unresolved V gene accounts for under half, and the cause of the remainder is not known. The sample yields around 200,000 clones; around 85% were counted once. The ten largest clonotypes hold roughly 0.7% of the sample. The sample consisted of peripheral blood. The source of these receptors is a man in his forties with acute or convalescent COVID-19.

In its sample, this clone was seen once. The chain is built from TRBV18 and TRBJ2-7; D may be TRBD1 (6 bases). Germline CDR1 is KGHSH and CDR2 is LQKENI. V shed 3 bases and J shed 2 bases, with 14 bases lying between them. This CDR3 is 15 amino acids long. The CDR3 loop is CASSPSGPGAYEQYF. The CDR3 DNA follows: TGTGCCAGCTCACCTTCCGGTCCAGGGGCCTACGAGCAGTACTTC.

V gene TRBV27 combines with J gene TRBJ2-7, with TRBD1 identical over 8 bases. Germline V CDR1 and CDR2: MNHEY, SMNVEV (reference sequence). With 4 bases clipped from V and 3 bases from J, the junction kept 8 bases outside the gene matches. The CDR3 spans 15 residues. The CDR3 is CASSYAAGGIYEQYF. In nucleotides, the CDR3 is TGTGCCAGCAGTTACGCAGCAGGGGGCATCTACGAGCAGTACTTC.

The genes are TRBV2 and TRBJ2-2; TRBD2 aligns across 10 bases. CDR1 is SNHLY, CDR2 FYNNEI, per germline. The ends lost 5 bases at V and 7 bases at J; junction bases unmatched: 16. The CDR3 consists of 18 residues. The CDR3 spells CASSSSVEVAGGGGELFF. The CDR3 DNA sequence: TGTGCCAGCAGTTCCAGTGTTGAAGTAGCGGGGGGTGGCGGGGAGCTGTTTTTT.

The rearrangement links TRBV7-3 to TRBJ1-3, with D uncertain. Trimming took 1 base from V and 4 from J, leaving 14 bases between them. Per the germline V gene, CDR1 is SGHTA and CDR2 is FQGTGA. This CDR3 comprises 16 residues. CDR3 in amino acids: CASSLNAPGSGNTIYF. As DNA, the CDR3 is TGTGCCAGCAGCTTAAATGCTCCGGGGTCGGGAAACACCATATATTTT.

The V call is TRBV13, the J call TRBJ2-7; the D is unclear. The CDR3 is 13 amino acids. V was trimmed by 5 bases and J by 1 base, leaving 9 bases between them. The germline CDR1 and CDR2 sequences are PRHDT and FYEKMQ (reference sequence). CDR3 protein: CASSPTRSYEQYF. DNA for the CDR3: TGTGCCAGCAGCCCGACTCGATCCTACGAGCAGTACTTC. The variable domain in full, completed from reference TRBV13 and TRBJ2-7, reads AAGVIQSPRHLIKEKRETATLKCYPIPRHDTVYWYQQGPGQDPQFLISFYEKMQSDKGSIPDRFSAQQFSDYHSELNMSSLELGDSALYFCASSPTRSYEQYFGPGTRLTVT.